These T cell receptor beta chains were read from a single sample in a study of T cell repertoires in cytomegalovirus infection. TCRdb independently ran MiXCR on the reads; one entry per CDR3 protein. The top ten clones hold 2.5% to 3.5% of a sample with 680,000 or so distinct CDR3 sequences, 35% of them seen once. The source material was PBMCs. Receptors were obtained from a human donor in good health (CMV status not recorded). Some clones in this sample may be carry-over from other donors' samples. Both conserved end residues are part of each CDR3. Each record gives: clone size, D gene, V gene, J gene, CDR3 protein, CDR3 DNA. The D gene is left open where the match is weak. Not all rows give a size; the values are once, few, many and, for expanded clones, a class.

clone_size: few; d_call: .; v_call: TRBV6-6; j_call: TRBJ2-2; cdr3_aa: CASSYINRVIGELFF; cdr3_nt: TGTGCCAGCAGTTACATTAACAGGGTTATCGGGGAGCTGTTTTTT
clone_size: few; d_call: TRBD1; v_call: TRBV5-5; j_call: TRBJ1-1; cdr3_aa: CASSLDDLTGRWGTNTEAFF; cdr3_nt: TGTGCCAGCAGCTTGGATGACTTGACAGGGAGATGGGGCACGAACACTGAAGCTTTCTTT
clone_size: few; d_call: TRBD2; v_call: TRBV6-1; j_call: TRBJ2-7; cdr3_aa: CASTNRLAGEYEQYF; cdr3_nt: TGTGCCAGCACCAACAGACTAGCGGGAGAATACGAGCAGTACTTC
clone_size: .; d_call: .; v_call: TRBV20-1; j_call: TRBJ1-2; cdr3_aa: CSATGGFWGYTF; cdr3_nt: TGCAGTGCTACCGGCGGATTCTGGGGCTACACCTTC
clone_size: .; d_call: .; v_call: TRBV4-1; j_call: TRBJ1-1; cdr3_aa: CASSDGRLNTEAFF; cdr3_nt: TGCGCCAGCAGCGACGGACGTTTGAACACTGAAGCTTTCTTT
clone_size: .; d_call: TRBD2; v_call: TRBV6-1; j_call: TRBJ2-1; cdr3_aa: CASSYQGLAGAYNEQFF; cdr3_nt: TGTGCCAGCAGTTACCAAGGTCTAGCGGGGGCCTACAATGAGCAGTTCTTC
clone_size: few; d_call: .; v_call: TRBV29-1; j_call: TRBJ2-3; cdr3_aa: CSVVMELSTDTQYF; cdr3_nt: TGCAGCGTTGTGATGGAGCTGAGCACAGATACGCAGTATTTT
clone_size: .; d_call: TRBD2; v_call: TRBV6-2/TRBV6-3; j_call: TRBJ2-1; cdr3_aa: CASSHLVIAGGRNEQFF; cdr3_nt: TGTGCCAGCAGTCACCTTGTAATAGCGGGGGGGCGCAATGAGCAGTTCTTC
clone_size: few; d_call: TRBD2; v_call: TRBV12-3/TRBV12-4; j_call: TRBJ2-1; cdr3_aa: CASTLGLAGGRNEQFF; cdr3_nt: TGTGCCAGCACCCTTGGTCTAGCGGGGGGGCGGAATGAGCAGTTCTTC
clone_size: .; d_call: TRBD2; v_call: TRBV7-6; j_call: TRBJ2-7; cdr3_aa: CASSLGLAGLASYEQYF; cdr3_nt: TGTGCCAGCAGCCTGGGACTAGCGGGCCTGGCTTCCTACGAGCAGTACTTC
clone_size: few; d_call: .; v_call: TRBV28; j_call: TRBJ2-3; cdr3_aa: CATGPRSVRTSTDTQYF; cdr3_nt: TGTGCCACTGGACCCCGCAGCGTTCGAACTAGCACAGATACGCAGTATTTT
clone_size: .; d_call: TRBD1; v_call: TRBV5-1; j_call: TRBJ2-7; cdr3_aa: CASSPGGTIIEQYF; cdr3_nt: TGCGCCAGCAGCCCAGGGGGCACTATCATAGAGCAGTACTTC
clone_size: .; d_call: .; v_call: TRBV28; j_call: TRBJ1-2; cdr3_aa: CASSSPTESYGYTF; cdr3_nt: TGTGCCAGCAGTTCCCCGACAGAAAGCTATGGCTACACCTTC
clone_size: .; d_call: TRBD1; v_call: TRBV7-2; j_call: TRBJ1-1; cdr3_aa: CASSLDRGTESCF; cdr3_nt: TGTGCCAGCAGCTTGGACAGGGGAACTGAATCGTGCTTT
clone_size: few; d_call: TRBD2; v_call: TRBV7-6; j_call: TRBJ2-1; cdr3_aa: CASSPGLAGIKYNEQFF; cdr3_nt: TGTGCCAGCAGCCCGGGACTAGCGGGTATTAAATACAATGAGCAGTTCTTC
clone_size: few; d_call: .; v_call: TRBV5-1; j_call: TRBJ2-5; cdr3_aa: CASSLAHLQETQYF; cdr3_nt: TGCGCCAGCAGCTTGGCCCACCTACAAGAGACCCAGTACTTC
clone_size: few; d_call: TRBD2; v_call: TRBV7-2; j_call: TRBJ2-1; cdr3_aa: CASSGGLAGLYEQFF; cdr3_nt: TGTGCCAGCAGCGGGGGACTAGCGGGACTGTATGAGCAGTTCTTC
clone_size: .; d_call: .; v_call: TRBV2; j_call: TRBJ1-1; cdr3_aa: CASSSFSRSGTEAFF; cdr3_nt: TGTGCCAGCAGTTCGTTTAGCAGGTCCGGCACTGAAGCTTTCTTT